Described below is a single TCR beta chain sequence and its context. Its specificity is not known. A much larger clone lies one base from this, so it may be a read error. The data belong to a study of breast tumors, draining lymph nodes, adjacent tissues. Germline CDR1 reads SGHNT; CDR2 reads YENEEA. This CDR3 is built from 13 residues. V lost 5 bases and J lost 9, with 14 bases in between. One entry per CDR3 protein, called by TCRdb with MiXCR from the multiplex PCR reads. Among about 230,000 distinct CDR3 sequences listed, approximately 30% were seen once. General study findings and limits: Tumor TCR diversity was below lymph nodes but above nontumor tissue. Tumor and nontumor repertoires were significantly more similar in luminal-like than in basal-like breast cancer. Data fit most tumor T cells coming from lymph node, expanding in tumor.

Axillary draining lymph nodes of breast cancer patients supplied the node samples. This receptor was obtained from a female donor with breast cancer. Some clones in this sample may be carry-over from other donors' samples. This chain joins TRBV11-3 and TRBJ2-1; unclear D gene. Input material: axillary lymph node tissue. The CDR3 bases are TGTGCCAGCAGCCCCATAAGGTACGGTGAGCAGTTCTTC. It codes for CASSPIRYGEQFF.